Shown below are 16 T cell receptor beta chains from a single sample sequenced in a study of control samples from healthy donors and cancer patients. Sequencing used immunoSEQ multiplex PCR; TCRdb keeps in-frame clones, though not all of them. The sample includes approximately 90,000 clones, around nine tenths of them seen just once. The sequenced sample was blood. These receptors were taken from a man aged 25-45 years in good health.

This clone was counted a single time. The genes are TRBV9 and TRBJ1-2; D call uncertain. Trimming took 0 bases from V and 4 from J, leaving 16 bases between them. This CDR3 spans 16 amino acids. From germline, CDR1 is SGDLS and CDR2 YYNGEE. CDR3 nucleotides: TGTGCCAGCAGCGTAGGGCAGGCAGGATCCACCTATGGCTACACCTTC. Encoded protein: CASSVGQAGSTYGYTF.

V and J are TRBV18 and TRBJ1-1, with 7 nucleotides matching TRBD1. The CDR3 runs 15 residues. CDR1 is KGHSH, CDR2 LQKENI, per germline. After removal of 2 bases from V and 6 bases from J, the junction contained 9 bases not matched to a gene. DNA of the CDR3: TGTGCCAGCTCACCAAACAGGGGAGGGTTCGCTGAAGCTTTCTTT. Translating gives CASSPNRGGFAEAFF.

J is TRBJ1-2 and V is TRBV6-5, with TRBD1 identical over 7 bases. The CDR3 runs 13 residues. After removal of 6 bases from V and 4 bases from J, the junction contained 5 bases not matched to a gene. CDR1 MNHEY and CDR2 SVGAGI come from the germline V gene. CDR3 in DNA: TGTGCCAGCAGCCCCGGACAGGTCTATGGCTACACCTTC. It codes for CASSPGQVYGYTF.

The chain carries TRBV6-5 and TRBJ2-1; 10 bases line up with TRBD2. The CDR3 runs 15 residues. V lost 3 bases, J lost 7 bases, and 6 bases stayed unmatched. Per the germline V gene, CDR1 is MNHEY and CDR2 is SVGAGI. The CDR3 DNA reads as TGTGCCAGCAGTTATGTAGCGGGGGGTGGGAATGAGCAGTTCTTC. The encoded protein is CASSYVAGGGNEQFF.

J is TRBJ1-5 and V is TRBV18; 10 positions match TRBD1. Trimming removed 3 bases from V and 7 bases from J; junction bases left unmatched: 3. The CDR3 has 14 residues. The germline gives CDR1 KGHSH, CDR2 LQKENI. The CDR3 nucleotides read TGTGCCAGCTCACCCGGACAGGGGGTCCAGCCCCAGCATTTT. It translates to CASSPGQGVQPQHF.

J is TRBJ2-3 and V is TRBV15; 11 bases fit TRBD2. This CDR3 comprises 15 residues. V lost 1 base to trimming and J lost 4 bases; unmatched junction nucleotides: 1. CDR1 is LNHNV, CDR2 YYDKDF, per germline (reference sequence). This CDR3 is CATSRATSGADTQYF. The CDR3, as DNA: TGTGCCACCAGCAGAGCGACTAGCGGGGCAGATACGCAGTATTTT.

This chain uses TRBV12-3 or TRBV12-4 with TRBJ2-1; the D is unclear. Trimming removed 6 bases at V and 6 bases at J, with 9 bases between. The CDR3 extends over 12 amino acids. CDR3 coding DNA: TGTGCCAGCAGGACCAGCTCCAATGAGCAGTTCTTC. Protein: CASRTSSNEQFF.

This clone has more than one count but fewer than ten. CDR3 residues: CASSPGGQPTEAFF. CDR3 DNA sequence: TGTGCCAGCAGCCCCGGGGGCCAACCCACTGAAGCTTTCTTT. The gene calls are TRBV6-4 and TRBJ1-1, with D perhaps matching TRBD1 (6 bases). The V and J ends lost 6 bases and 4 bases respectively, with 15 bases between them. This CDR3 has 14 amino acids. Germline V gene sequence: CDR1 MRHNA, CDR2 SNTAGT.

The chain links TRBV10-3 to TRBJ2-5; 8 bases fit TRBD1. Germline lookup yields CDR1 ENHRY and CDR2 SYGVKD. The CDR3 totals 15 residues. V trimming: 6 bases; J trimming: 2 bases; junction bases outside the gene matches: 8. The CDR3 loop reads CAIRDLRTGQETQYF. In nucleotides, the CDR3 is TGTGCCATCAGGGACCTAAGGACAGGGCAAGAGACCCAGTACTTC.

The chain links TRBV18 to TRBJ1-1; D gene uncertain. This CDR3 has 15 amino acids. Germline-derived CDR1 and CDR2 are KGHSH and LQKENI. Trimming left V 0 bases short and J 2 bases short, with 10 bases between. The CDR3 coding sequence is TGTGCCAGCTCACCACCAAGTCAGCCAAACACTGAAGCTTTCTTT. It codes for CASSPPSQPNTEAFF.

V and J are TRBV10-3 and TRBJ1-6, with D perhaps TRBD1 (6 bases). This CDR3 is built from 14 residues. The V and J ends lost 6 bases and 2 bases respectively, with 8 bases between them. Germline V gene lookup returns CDR1 ENHRY and CDR2 SYGVKD. CDR3 DNA sequence: TGTGCCATCAGGGGGGGCGCCTATAATTCACCCCTCCACTTT. Translation gives CAIRGGAYNSPLHF.

This rearrangement joins TRBV5-4 to TRBJ2-7, with 14 bases identical to TRBD2. The trim removed 4 bases at V and 5 bases at J, leaving 8 bases unmatched. Germline V gene data show CDR1 as SGHNT and CDR2 as YYREEE (reference sequence). The CDR3 contains 16 residues. The CDR3 sequence: CASSPTSGGEFDEQYF. The CDR3 nucleotides read TGTGCCAGCAGCCCGACTAGCGGGGGGGAATTCGACGAGCAGTACTTC. The full variable domain, with the rest looked up from reference TRBV5-4 and TRBJ2-7, is ETGVTQSPTHLIKTRGQQVTLRCSSQSGHNTVSWYQQALGQGPQFIFQYYREEENGRGNFPPRFSGLQFPNYSSELNVNALELDDSALYLCASSPTSGGEFDEQYFGPGTRLTVT.

This clone was detected once. This chain links TRBV5-1 with TRBJ1-2; no definite D call. Germline CDR1 is SGHRS and CDR2 is YFSETQ. This CDR3 is built from 12 residues. The germline V and J ends were trimmed by 4 bases and 6 bases, with 10 bases remaining between them. The CDR3 loop is CASSLDIDGYTF. The CDR3 region has the DNA TGCGCCAGCAGCCTCGACATCGATGGCTACACCTTC.

The V and J genes are TRBV19 and TRBJ1-2, with 7 bases identical to TRBD1. The V gene end was trimmed by 5 bases and the J gene end by 0 bases; junction bases not matched to a gene: 3. This CDR3 comprises 14 residues. The germline V gene encodes CDR1 LNHDA and CDR2 SQIVND (reference sequence). The CDR3 nucleotides are TGTGCCAGTAGTGCGGGGACAGCTAACTATGGCTACACCTTC. Its translation is CASSAGTANYGYTF.

This sequence joins TRBV18 and TRBJ1-1; no firm D call. Between the trimmed V and J ends, which lost 3 bases and 4 bases, there was a span of 15 bases. Per the germline V gene, CDR1 is KGHSH and CDR2 is LQKENI. This CDR3 has 15 residues. CDR3 in amino acids: CASSPPGSWGTEAFF. The CDR3 nucleotides read TGTGCCAGCTCACCCCCGGGGAGTTGGGGCACTGAAGCTTTCTTT.

The gene calls are TRBV21-1 and TRBJ1-3; the D call TRBD1 from the table was never checked on the DNA. TRBV21-1 is a pseudogene segment. The CDR3 consists of 16 residues. Here the CDR3 DNA reads TGTGCCAGCAGCAAGACAGGTCGAGCCTCTGGAAACACCATATATTTT. Translation gives CASSKTGRASGNTIYF.